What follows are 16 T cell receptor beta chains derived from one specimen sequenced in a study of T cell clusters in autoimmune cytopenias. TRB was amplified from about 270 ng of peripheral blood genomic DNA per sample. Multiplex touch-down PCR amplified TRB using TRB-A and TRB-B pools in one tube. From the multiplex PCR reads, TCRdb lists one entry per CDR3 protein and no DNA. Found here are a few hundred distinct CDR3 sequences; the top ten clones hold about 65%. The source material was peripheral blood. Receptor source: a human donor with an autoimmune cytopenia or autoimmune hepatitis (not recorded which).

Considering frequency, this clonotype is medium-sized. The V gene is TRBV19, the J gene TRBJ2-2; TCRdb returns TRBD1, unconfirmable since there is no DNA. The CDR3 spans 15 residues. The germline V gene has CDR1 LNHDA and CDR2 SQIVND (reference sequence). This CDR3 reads CASRSRQTNTGELFF.

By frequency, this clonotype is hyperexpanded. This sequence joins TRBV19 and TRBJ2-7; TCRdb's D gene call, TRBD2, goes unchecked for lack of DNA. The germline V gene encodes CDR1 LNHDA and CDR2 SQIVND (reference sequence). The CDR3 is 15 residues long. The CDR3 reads CASTQVAGDINEQYF. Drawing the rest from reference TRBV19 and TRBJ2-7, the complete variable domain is DGGITQSPKYLFRKEGQNVTLSCEQNLNHDAMYWYRQDPGQGLRLIYYSQIVNDFQKGDIAEGYSVSREKKESFPLTVTSAQKNPTAFYLCASTQVAGDINEQYFGPGTRLTVT.

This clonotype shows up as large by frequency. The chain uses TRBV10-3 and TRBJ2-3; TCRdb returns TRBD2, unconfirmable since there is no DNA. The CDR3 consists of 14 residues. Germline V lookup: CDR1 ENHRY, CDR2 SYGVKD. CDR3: CAIGAAGSTDTQYF.

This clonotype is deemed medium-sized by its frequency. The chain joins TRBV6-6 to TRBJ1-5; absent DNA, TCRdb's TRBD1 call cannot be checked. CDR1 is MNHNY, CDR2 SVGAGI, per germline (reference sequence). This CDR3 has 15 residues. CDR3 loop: CASRSRENSNQPQHF.

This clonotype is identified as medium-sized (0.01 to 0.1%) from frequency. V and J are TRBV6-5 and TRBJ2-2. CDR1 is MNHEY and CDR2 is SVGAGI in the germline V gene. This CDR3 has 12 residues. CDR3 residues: CASSFPSGELFF.

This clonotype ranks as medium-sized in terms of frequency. CDR3: CASSLPGFGAEAFF. V and J are TRBV11-1 and TRBJ1-1. The germline V gene has CDR1 SGHAT and CDR2 FQDESV (reference sequence). This CDR3 has 14 amino acids.

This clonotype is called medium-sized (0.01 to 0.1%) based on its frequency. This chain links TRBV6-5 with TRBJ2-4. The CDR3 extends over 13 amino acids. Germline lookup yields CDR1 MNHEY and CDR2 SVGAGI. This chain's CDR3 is CASNSLLENIQYF.

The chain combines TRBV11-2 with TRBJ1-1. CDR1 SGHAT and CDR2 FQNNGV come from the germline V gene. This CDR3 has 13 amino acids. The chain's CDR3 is CASRRPTNTEAFF.

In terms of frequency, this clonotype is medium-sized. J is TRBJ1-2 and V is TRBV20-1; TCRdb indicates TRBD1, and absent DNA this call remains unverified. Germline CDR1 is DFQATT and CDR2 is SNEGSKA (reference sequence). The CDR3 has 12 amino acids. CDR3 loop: CSARVQGKGYTF.

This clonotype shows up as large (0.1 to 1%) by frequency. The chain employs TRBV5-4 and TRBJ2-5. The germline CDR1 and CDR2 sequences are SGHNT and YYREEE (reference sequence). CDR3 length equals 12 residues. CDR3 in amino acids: CASSSSLETQYF.

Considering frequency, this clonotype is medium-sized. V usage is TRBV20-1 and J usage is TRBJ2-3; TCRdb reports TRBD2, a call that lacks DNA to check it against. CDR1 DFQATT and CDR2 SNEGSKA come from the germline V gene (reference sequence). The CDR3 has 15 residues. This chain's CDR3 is CSARDGGAGSDTQYF.

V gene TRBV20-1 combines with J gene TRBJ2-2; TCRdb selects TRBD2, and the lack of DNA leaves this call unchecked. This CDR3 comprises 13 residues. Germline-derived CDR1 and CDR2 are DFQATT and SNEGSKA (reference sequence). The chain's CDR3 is CSAPLLGTGELFF.

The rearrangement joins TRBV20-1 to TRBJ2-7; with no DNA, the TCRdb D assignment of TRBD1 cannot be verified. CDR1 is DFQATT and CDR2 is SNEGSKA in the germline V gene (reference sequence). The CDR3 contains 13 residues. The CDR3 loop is CSASGTDSYEQYF.

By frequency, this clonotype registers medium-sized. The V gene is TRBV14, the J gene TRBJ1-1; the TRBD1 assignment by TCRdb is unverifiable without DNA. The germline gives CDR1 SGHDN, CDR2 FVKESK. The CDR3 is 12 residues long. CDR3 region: CASSHPGAKAFF.

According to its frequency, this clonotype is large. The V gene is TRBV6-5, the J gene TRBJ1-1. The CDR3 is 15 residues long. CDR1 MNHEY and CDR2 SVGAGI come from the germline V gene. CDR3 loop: CASSRQRRGNTEAFF.

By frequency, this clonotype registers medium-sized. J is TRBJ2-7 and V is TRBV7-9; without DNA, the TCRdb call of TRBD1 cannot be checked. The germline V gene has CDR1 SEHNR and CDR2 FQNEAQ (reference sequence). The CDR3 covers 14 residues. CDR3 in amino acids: CASSPDWDHSEQYF.